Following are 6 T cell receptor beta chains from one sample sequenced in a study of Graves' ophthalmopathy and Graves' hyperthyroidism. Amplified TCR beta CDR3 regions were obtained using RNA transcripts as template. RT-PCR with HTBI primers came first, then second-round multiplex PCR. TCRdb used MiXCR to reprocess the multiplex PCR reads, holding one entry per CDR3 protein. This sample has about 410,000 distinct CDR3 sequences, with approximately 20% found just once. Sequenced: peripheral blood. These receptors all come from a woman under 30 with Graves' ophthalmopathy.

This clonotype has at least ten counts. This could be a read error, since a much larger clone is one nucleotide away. The CDR3 DNA reads as TGTGCCAGCAGCTTAGCAGAAGGCTACACCTTC. Its translation is CASSLAEGYTF. V gene TRBV5-4 combines with J gene TRBJ1-2; D unresolved. CDR1 SGHNT and CDR2 YYREEE come from the germline V gene (reference sequence). Deletions cut 2 bases from V and 8 bases from J, with 7 bases between. This CDR3 comprises 11 residues.

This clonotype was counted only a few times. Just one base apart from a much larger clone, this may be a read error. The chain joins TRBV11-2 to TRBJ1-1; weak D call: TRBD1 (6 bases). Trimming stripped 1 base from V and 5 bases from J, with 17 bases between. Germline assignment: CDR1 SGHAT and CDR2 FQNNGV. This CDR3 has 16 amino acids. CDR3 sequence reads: CASSLVATGSRTEAFF. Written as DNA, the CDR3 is TGTGCCAGCAGCTTAGTGGCCACAGGGAGTAGGACTGAAGCTTTCTTT.

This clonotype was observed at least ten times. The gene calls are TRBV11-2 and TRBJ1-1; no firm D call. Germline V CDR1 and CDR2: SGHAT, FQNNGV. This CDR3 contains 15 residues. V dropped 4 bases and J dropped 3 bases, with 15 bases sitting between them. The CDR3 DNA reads TGTGCCAGCAGCTGGGTTGAAGTAGGGCACACTGAAGCTTTCTTT. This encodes CASSWVEVGHTEAFF.

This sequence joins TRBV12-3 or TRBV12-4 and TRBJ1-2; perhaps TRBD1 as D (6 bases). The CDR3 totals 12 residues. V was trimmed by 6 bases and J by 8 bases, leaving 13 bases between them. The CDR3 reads CASSDGGWGYTF. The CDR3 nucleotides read TGTGCCAGCAGCGACGGGGGCTGGGGCTACACCTTC.

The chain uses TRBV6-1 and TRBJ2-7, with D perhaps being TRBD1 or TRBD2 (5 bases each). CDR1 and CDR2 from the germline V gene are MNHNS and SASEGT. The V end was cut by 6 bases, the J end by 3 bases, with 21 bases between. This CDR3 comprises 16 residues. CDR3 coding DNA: TGTGCCAGCAGCCTCGAGGGGCAAATCTTCAGCTACGAGCAGTACTTC. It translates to CASSLEGQIFSYEQYF.

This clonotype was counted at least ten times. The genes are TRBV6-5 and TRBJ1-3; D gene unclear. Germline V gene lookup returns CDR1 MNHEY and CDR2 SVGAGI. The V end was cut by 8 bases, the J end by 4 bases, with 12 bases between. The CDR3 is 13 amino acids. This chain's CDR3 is CASHSTGGNTIYF. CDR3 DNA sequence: TGTGCCAGCCATTCGACCGGAGGAAACACCATATATTTT.